The 7 T cell receptor beta chains given below trace back to one sample, sequenced in a study of post-analysis software for immune sequencing data. The study, taken as a whole, reports: The study found TRBV5-6, TRBV5-1 and TRBV20-1 among a handful of TRBV segments more frequent in patients than controls.

The antigens of these receptors remain unknown. Carried by the TCR beta cDNA libraries were unique molecular identifiers. TCRdb called the PCR reads again in MiXCR, with one record for every CDR3 protein. The table lists 600,000 to 700,000 distinct CDR3 sequences, 55% to 70% of them singletons. The material sequenced was blood. The receptors were gathered from a girl aged 2 to 10 with multiple sclerosis.

This chain connects TRBV24-1 to TRBJ2-1, with D possibly being TRBD1 (6 bases). V was pared by 10 bases and J by 5 bases, with 11 bases between. Germline V gene data show CDR1 as KGHDR and CDR2 as SFDVKD. The CDR3 consists of 12 residues. The DNA for the CDR3 is TGTGCCACAGGAGAGGGGGACAATGAGCAGTTCTTC. As protein: CATGEGDNEQFF.

The chain has TRBV30 and TRBJ2-6, with 9 positions matching TRBD2. The CDR3 runs 17 residues. The V and J ends lost 0 bases and 2 bases, in that order; junction bases with no gene match: 5. CDR1 is GTSNPN and CDR2 is SVGIG in the germline V gene (reference sequence). CDR3: CAWSVPSGTPGANVLTF. CDR3 bases: TGTGCCTGGAGTGTACCTAGCGGGACCCCTGGGGCCAACGTCCTGACTTTC.

This clonotype was seen more than once but under ten times. The chain joins TRBV29-1 to TRBJ2-3; 9 nucleotides line up with TRBD2. Germline CDR1 and CDR2: SQVTM and ANQGSEA. V trimming: 3 bases; J trimming: 1 base; junction bases outside the gene matches: 5. The CDR3 is 15 residues long. CDR3 DNA sequence: TGCAGCGTTGAGGGAATAGCGGGAGGCACAGATACGCAGTATTTT. Amino acid sequence: CSVEGIAGGTDTQYF.

The chain has TRBV10-3 and TRBJ2-7, with 8 bases lining up with TRBD2. The ends lost 0 bases at V and 4 bases at J; junction bases unmatched: 11. This CDR3 comprises 17 residues. Germline values: CDR1 ENHRY, CDR2 SYGVKD. The CDR3 DNA reads TGTGCCATCAGTGAGTCGCTTTCTCTTGCGGGGGGATACGAGCAGTACTTC. Encoded protein: CAISESLSLAGGYEQYF.

The chain couples TRBV6-5 to TRBJ2-2, with D possibly being TRBD1 (6 bases). Germline values: CDR1 MNHEY, CDR2 SVGAGI. This CDR3 is 15 amino acids long. The germline V and J ends were trimmed by 6 bases and 6 bases, with 17 bases remaining between them. The CDR3: CASSPPTGSPGELFF. The CDR3 DNA sequence: TGTGCCAGCAGCCCGCCAACAGGGAGCCCCGGGGAGCTGTTTTTT.

This clonotype was seen once. The chain combines TRBV20-1 with TRBJ2-5; TRBD2 might be the D (5 bases). CDR1 is DFQATT, CDR2 SNEGSKA, per germline (reference sequence). Trimming removed 0 bases at V and 1 base at J, with 9 bases between. The CDR3 runs 14 residues. Here the CDR3 reads CSARDPRGQETQYF. The CDR3 region has the DNA TGCAGTGCTAGAGATCCCCGGGGCCAAGAGACCCAGTACTTC.

This clonotype has more than one count but fewer than ten. The chain carries TRBV29-1 and TRBJ2-3; 8 nucleotides match TRBD2. The trim removed 5 bases at V and 2 bases at J, leaving 3 bases unmatched. Germline CDR1 is SQVTM and CDR2 is ANQGSEA. This CDR3 is built from 13 residues. The CDR3 loop is CSVLAGYTDTQYF. CDR3 coding DNA: TGCAGCGTTTTAGCGGGGTACACAGATACGCAGTATTTT.